This T cell receptor (beta chain) derives from a study of shared clonotypes between healthy human individuals (dated by TCRdb to the early 2020s). About the full investigation: The cohort comprised a couple of women and a few men aged 18 to 49 years. To estimate repertoire size and how much clonotypes are shared between individuals, the study performed deep sequencing of blood TCR repertoires from about five healthy adults. To increase sequencing depth and limit assay-specific biases, TCR repertoire library preparation and sequencing were carried out by different laboratories using diverse techniques. Per donor, leukapheresis produced somewhere between about 0.85 and 10 billion PBMCs.

The CDR3, cysteine through phenylalanine, is 13 amino acids long. Just the 39-base CDR3 DNA is kept, in frame starting at base 1. For CDR1 and CDR2, the germline V gene lists SGHAT and FQNNGV. Using the deep immunoSEQ assay, multiplex PCR amplified TCR CDR3 regions from genomic DNA. Extracted genomic DNA from each cell subset was distributed evenly across all wells of several immunoSEQ 96-well plates, and each plate was treated as a replicate. For unsorted PBMC, each replicate PCR was loaded with roughly 330 ng genomic DNA, equivalent to 25,000 to 35,000 T cell genomes. Ten immunoSEQ deep assay plates were used to sequence unsorted PBMC genomic DNA. Purified libraries were measured with a Qubit 3.0 fluorometer, size-checked on a Bioanalyzer 2100, and measured again with the KAPA Library Quantification kit. Each immunoSEQ 96-well plate was sequenced on its own single-read 150-cycle Illumina NextSeq 550 flow cell. The authors' pipeline ran thus. The immunoSEQ output contained only junctional sequences without quality scores, so filtering could not match that applied to full-length reads. To assign V/J genes and CDR3, sequences were annotated against IMGT germline references using PyIR, a Python wrapper for IgBLAST v1.9. Reads with weak V/J assignments (E-value above 1e-6), missing CDR3, stop codons, out-of-frame junctions, or ambiguous translated residues were removed. V3J clonotypes were defined by identical inferred V gene, J gene, and CDR3 amino acid sequence. To compute the percentage overlap between repertoires, the number of shared unique clonotypes was divided by the size of the smaller repertoire. Richness of each repertoire was evaluated using RTK rarefaction, the Chao1 estimator, and Recon v2.1 estimates of unobserved clonotypes. TCRdb's version of the immuneACCESS table is confined to in-frame rearrangements and falls short of the full clone set. An unresolved V gene accounts for under half of the shortfall where checked; the remainder is of unknown origin. V and J calls plus clone size are reproduced from that table; the DNA served to infer D and trimming. The sample table contains about half a million clones; only one count was recorded for roughly 80% of them. Roughly an eighth of the sample is taken by the ten largest.

Overall study results and their limits: Pairwise subsampling led to the expectation that sequencing depth would affect the degree of clonotype sharing among donors. Sampling was limited to blood, and TCR repertoires in tissue likely differ from TCR repertoires in blood. The small number of donors limited the genetic and exposure-history diversity represented.

With respect to this clone: The antigen this receptor binds is unknown. A far larger clone is off by one base, so a read error is likely.

Donors were healthy HIV-negative adults with no recently reported acute infections or vaccinations. Only Caucasian adults living in Nashville, Tennessee, USA were represented among the donors. In the unsorted samples, roughly 90 million PBMCs were counted, and genomic DNA was extracted using the QIAamp DNA Blood Mini kit. Blood was obtained by leukapheresis, after which PBMCs were separated by Ficoll-Histopaque density gradient centrifugation and cryopreserved in liquid nitrogen vapor phase. Source material: PBMCs. The TCR originated in a woman aged 40 to 50 in good health. Some clones in this sample may be carry-over from other donors' samples. The chain employs TRBV11-2 and TRBJ2-7, and possibly TRBD2, on 6 matching bases. The CDR3 corresponds to CVSRLGSAYEQYF. The nucleotide sequence is TGTGTCAGCAGACTAGGGTCAGCCTACGAGCAGTACTTC.